This note documents a single T cell receptor beta chain sequence. Its antigen is unidentified. The data derive from a study of cytomegalovirus exposure and HLA in healthy donors. Study information: The approximately 120 validation repertoires used the same platform as the roughly 670 first-cohort repertoires (as reported by a later analysis).

The protocol was immunoSEQ multiplex PCR, while the TCRdb copy is restricted to in-frame clones and leaves out a portion. The sample records about 360,000 clones, roughly 90% being singletons. Study results and limitations: The dataset shows that most TCR sequences were rare, while some public TCRs occurred in many donors. Specific recognition of CMV antigens was confirmed in vitro for a few chains (all CMV-associated). The classifier reportedly diagnosed cytomegalovirus status with high specificity and sensitivity.

CDR1 is MNHEY and CDR2 is SMNVEV in the germline V gene (reference sequence). After removal of 5 bases from V and 3 bases from J, the junction contained 3 bases not matched to a gene. The CDR3 covers 13 residues. This chain links TRBV27 with TRBJ2-7; 8 bases match TRBD1. The receptor comes from a young woman in good health and CMV-seronegative. The sample consisted of PBMCs. CDR3 sequence: CASSPGTGYEQYF. CDR3 DNA: TGTGCCAGCAGTCCCGGGACAGGCTACGAGCAGTACTTC.